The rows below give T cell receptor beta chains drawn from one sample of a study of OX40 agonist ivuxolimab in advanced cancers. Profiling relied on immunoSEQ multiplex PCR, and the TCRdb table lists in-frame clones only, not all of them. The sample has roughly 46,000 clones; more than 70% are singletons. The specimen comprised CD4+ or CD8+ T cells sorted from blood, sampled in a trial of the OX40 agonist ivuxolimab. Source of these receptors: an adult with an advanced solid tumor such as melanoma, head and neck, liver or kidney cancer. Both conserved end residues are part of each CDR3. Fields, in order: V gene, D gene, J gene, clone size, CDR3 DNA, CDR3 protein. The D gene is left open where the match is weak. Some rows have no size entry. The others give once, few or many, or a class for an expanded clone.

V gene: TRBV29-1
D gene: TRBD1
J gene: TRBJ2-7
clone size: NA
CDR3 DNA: TGCAGCGTTGCGGCCCTGACAGGGGGTTACGAGCAGTACTTC
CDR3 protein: CSVAALTGGYEQYF

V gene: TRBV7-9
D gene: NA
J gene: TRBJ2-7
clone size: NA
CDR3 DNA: TGTGCCAGCAGCATTGGTCGGGGCGAGCAGTACTTC
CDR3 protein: CASSIGRGEQYF

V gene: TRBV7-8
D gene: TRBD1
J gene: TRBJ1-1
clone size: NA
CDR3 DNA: TGTGCCAGCAGCTTAGCCAGGACAGGGGGTTTGACTGAAGCTTTCTTT
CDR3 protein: CASSLARTGGLTEAFF

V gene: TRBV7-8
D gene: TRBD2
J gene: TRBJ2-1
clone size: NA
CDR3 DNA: TGTGCCAGCAGCTTAGCAAGGGTAGCAGCATCGGGGGGGAATGAGCAGTTCTTC
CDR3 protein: CASSLARVAASGGNEQFF

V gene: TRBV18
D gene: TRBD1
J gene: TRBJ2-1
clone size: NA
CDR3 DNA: TGTGCCAGCTCACCCGGGACAGGGCTTCAAATACCCAATGAGCAGTTCTTC
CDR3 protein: CASSPGTGLQIPNEQFF

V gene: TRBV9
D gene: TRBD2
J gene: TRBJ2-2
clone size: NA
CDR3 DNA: TGTGCCAGCAGCGTAGGGCTAGCGGGAGGGGACGGGGAGCTGTTTTTT
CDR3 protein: CASSVGLAGGDGELFF

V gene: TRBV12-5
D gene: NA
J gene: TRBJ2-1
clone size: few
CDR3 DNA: TGTGCTAGTGGTTCGTCCAGCTCCTACAATGAGCAGTTCTTC
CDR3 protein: CASGSSSSYNEQFF

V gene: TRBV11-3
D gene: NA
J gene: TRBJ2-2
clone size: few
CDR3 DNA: TGTGCCAGCAGCTTAGTGGTCCGCGGGGAGCTGTTTTTT
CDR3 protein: CASSLVVRGELFF

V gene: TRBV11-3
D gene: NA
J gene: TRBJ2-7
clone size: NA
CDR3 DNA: TGTGCCATGAACGAGCAGTACTTC
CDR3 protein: CAMNEQYF

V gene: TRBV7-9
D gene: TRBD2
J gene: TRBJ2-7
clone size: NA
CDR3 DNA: TGTGCCAGCAGCCCTAGCGGGAGCGTTTTCGAGCAGTACTTC
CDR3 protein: CASSPSGSVFEQYF

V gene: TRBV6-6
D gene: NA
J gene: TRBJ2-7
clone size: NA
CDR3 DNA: TGTGCCAGCAGTTACCCCGCAGGGGAGAACGAGCAGTACTTC
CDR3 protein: CASSYPAGENEQYF

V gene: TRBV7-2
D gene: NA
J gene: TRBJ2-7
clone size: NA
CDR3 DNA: TGTGCCAGCAGCCGTACAGCTGCGTCTTACGAGCAGTACTTC
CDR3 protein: CASSRTAASYEQYF

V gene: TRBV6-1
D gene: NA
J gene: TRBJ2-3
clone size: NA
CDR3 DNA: TGTGCCAGCAGCCTCACAGATACGCAGTATTTT
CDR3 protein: CASSLTDTQYF

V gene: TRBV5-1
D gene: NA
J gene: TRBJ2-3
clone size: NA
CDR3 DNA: TGCGCCAGCAGCTTGCTAGGACTTACCACAGATACGCAGTATTTT
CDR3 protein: CASSLLGLTTDTQYF

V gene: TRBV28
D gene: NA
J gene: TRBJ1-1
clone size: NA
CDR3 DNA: TGTGCCAGCGCCTCCGGGGGAAGGTCCTATGAAGCTTTCTTT
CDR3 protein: CASASGGRSYEAFF

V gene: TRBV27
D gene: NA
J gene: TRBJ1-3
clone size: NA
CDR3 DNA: TGTGCCAGCAGTTTAAATGGGGTCAACTCTGGAAACACCATATATTTT
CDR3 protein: CASSLNGVNSGNTIYF

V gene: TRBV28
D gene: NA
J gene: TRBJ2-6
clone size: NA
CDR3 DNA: TGTGCCAGCAGATCCCCAGGGACTTCTGGGGCCAACGTCCTGACTTTC
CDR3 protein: CASRSPGTSGANVLTF

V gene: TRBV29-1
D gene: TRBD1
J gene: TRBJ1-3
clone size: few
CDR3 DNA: TGCAGCGTGACAGGGCTCTCTGGAAACACCATATATTTT
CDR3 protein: CSVTGLSGNTIYF

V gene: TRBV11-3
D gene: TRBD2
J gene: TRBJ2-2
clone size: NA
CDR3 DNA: TGTGCCAGCAGCCCCCCTTGGGCTAGCGGGAGCACCGGGGAGCTGTTTTTT
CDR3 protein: CASSPPWASGSTGELFF

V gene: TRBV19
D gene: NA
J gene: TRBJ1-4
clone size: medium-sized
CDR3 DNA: TGTGCCAGCCGACAGCTATCAACTAATGAAAAACTGTTTTTT
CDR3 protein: CASRQLSTNEKLFF

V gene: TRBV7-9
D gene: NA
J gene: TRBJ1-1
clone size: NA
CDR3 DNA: TGTGCCAGCAACAGTTTCATGAACACTGAAGCTTTCTTT
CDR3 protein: CASNSFMNTEAFF

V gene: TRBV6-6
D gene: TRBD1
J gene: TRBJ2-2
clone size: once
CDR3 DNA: TGTGCCAGCAGTTATCGACAGGGTGGCGGGGAGCTGTTTTTT
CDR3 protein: CASSYRQGGGELFF

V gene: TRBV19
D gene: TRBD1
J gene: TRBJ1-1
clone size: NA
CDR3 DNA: TGTGCCAGTAGTACTCACCGGGGACAGGGGGCTTTCTTT
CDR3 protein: CASSTHRGQGAFF

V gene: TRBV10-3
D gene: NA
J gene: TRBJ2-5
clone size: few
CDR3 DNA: TGTGCCATCAGTGATTCACGGGCAGTGGAGACCCAGTACTTC
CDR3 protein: CAISDSRAVETQYF

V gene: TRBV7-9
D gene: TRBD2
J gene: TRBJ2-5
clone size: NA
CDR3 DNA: TGTGCCAGCAGCCCTGATAGCGGGAATTGGGAGACCCAGTACTTC
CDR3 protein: CASSPDSGNWETQYF

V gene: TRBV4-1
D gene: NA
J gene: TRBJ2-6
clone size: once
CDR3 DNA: TGCGCCAGCAGCCAAGTGAGACGATCAGGGGCCAACGTCCTGACTTTC
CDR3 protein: CASSQVRRSGANVLTF

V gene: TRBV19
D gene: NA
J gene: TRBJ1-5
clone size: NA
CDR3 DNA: TGTGCCAGTAGTAGCGCCCGACCGAGGGGAAATCAGCCCCAGCATTTT
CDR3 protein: CASSSARPRGNQPQHF

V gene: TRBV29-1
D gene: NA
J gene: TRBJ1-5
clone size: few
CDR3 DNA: TGCAGCGTTGAACTGGGAAAGCCCCAGCATTTT
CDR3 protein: CSVELGKPQHF

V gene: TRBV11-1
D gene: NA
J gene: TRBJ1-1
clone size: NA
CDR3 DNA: TGTGCCAGCAGCTTAGAGTTTCCGAACACTGAAGCTTTCTTT
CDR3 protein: CASSLEFPNTEAFF

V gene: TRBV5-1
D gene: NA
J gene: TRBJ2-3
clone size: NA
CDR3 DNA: TGCGCCAGCAGCTTGGACGGGCAGACAGATACGCAGTATTTT
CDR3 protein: CASSLDGQTDTQYF

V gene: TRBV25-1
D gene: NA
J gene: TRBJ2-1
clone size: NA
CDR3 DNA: TGTGCCAGCCATGGACTCCTTAATGAGCAGTTCTTC
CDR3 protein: CASHGLLNEQFF

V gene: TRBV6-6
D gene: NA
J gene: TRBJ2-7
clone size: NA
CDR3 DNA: TGTGCCAGCAGTTACAAGGGGTACTACGAGCAGTACTTC
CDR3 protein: CASSYKGYYEQYF

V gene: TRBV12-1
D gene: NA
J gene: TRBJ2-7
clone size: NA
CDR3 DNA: TGTGCCAGCAGCTCACCGGGACTAGCGGGAGGGCCGAATTGGGACGAGCAGTACTTC
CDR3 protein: CASSSPGLAGGPNWDEQYF

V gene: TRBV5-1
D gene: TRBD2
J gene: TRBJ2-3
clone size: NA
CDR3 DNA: TGCGCCAGCAGCTTGGTACTAGCGGTCACAGATACGCAGTATTTT
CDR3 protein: CASSLVLAVTDTQYF

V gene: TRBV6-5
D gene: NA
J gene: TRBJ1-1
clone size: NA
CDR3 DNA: TGTGCCAGCAGAACAAAGGGATATAACACTGAAGCTTTCTTT
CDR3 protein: CASRTKGYNTEAFF

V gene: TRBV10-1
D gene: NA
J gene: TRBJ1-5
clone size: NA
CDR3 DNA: TGCGCCAGCAGTGAGTCGGGGGATCAGCCCCAGCATTTT
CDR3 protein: CASSESGDQPQHF

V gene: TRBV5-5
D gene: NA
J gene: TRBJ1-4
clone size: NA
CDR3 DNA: TGTGCCAGCAGACCCACCACAACTAATGAAAAACTGTTTTTT
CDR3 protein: CASRPTTTNEKLFF

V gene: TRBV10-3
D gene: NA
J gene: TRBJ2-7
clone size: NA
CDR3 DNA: TGTGCCATCAGTGCCCGGACTACCTCCTACGAGCAGTACTTC
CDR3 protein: CAISARTTSYEQYF

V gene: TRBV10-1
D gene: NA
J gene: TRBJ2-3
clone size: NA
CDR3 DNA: TGCGCCAGCAGTGAGTCACCTATACATACGCAGTATTTT
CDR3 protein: CASSESPIHTQYF

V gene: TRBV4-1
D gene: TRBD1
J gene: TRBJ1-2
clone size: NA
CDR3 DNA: TGCGCCAGCAGCCCCGGGGAACAGGGGCAGGGACTTTATGGCTACACCTTC
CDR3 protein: CASSPGEQGQGLYGYTF

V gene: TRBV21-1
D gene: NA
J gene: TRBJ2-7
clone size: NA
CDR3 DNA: TGTGCCAGCGAGAAAACCACTCAGGGGGCGTGGGACTACGAGCAGTACTTC
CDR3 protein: CASEKTTQGAWDYEQYF

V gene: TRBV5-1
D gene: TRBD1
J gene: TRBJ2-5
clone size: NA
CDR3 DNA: TGCGCCAGCAGCTTAGGGACAGGGGGATCCTGGGAGACCCAGTACTTC
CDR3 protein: CASSLGTGGSWETQYF

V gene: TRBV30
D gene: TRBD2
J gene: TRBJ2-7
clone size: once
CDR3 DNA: TGTGCCTGGAGTTCCGCCGGGAGGAGGAGCCAGCAGTACTTC
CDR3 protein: CAWSSAGRRSQQYF

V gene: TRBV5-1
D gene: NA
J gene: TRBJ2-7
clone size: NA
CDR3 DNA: TGCGCCAGCAGCTTGGGAGCCTACGAGCAGTACTTC
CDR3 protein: CASSLGAYEQYF

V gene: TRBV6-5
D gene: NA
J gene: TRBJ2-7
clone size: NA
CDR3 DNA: TGTGCCAGCAGACAGACAGGCCCTACGGGGGAGCAGTACTTC
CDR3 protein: CASRQTGPTGEQYF

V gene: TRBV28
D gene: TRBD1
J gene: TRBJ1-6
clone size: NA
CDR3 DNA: TGTGCCAGCAGTTCACCGACAGGGCGAAATTCACCCCTCCACTTT
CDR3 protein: CASSSPTGRNSPLHF

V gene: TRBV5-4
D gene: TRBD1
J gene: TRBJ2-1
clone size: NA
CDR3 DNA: TGTGCCAGCAGCTCGGGACAGGGTACGTTCGGGGAGCAGTTCTTC
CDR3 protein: CASSSGQGTFGEQFF

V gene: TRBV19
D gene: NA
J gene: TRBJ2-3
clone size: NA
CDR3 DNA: TGTGCCAGTAGTATAGATCGGGGAGGAGGGGCGTTGGATACGCAGTATTTT
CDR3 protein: CASSIDRGGGALDTQYF

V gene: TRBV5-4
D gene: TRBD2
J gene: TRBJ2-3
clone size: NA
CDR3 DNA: TGTGCCAGCAAGGAACTTGGCGGGAGGCCCACAGATACGCAGTATTTT
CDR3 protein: CASKELGGRPTDTQYF

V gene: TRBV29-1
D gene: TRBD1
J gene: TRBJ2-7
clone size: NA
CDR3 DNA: TGCAGCGTTGAGCGTCAGGGGGCGGGCGAGCAGTACTTC
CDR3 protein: CSVERQGAGEQYF

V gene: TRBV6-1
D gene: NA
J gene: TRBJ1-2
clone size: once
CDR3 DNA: TGTGCCAGCAGTGACGGAAATTGGGGCTACACCTTC
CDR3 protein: CASSDGNWGYTF

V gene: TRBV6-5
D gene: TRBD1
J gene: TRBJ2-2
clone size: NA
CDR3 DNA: TGTGCCAGCAGTTACAGACAGGGAATCGGGGAGCTGTTTTTT
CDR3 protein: CASSYRQGIGELFF

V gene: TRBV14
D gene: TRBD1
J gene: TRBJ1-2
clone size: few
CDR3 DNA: TGTGCCAGCAGCCTTACCGGACAGGCTAACTATGGCTACACCTTC
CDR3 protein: CASSLTGQANYGYTF

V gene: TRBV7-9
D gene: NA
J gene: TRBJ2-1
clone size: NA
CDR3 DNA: TGTGCCAGCAGCTTAGATGGGGGGGCTTATGAGCAGTTCTTC
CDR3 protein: CASSLDGGAYEQFF

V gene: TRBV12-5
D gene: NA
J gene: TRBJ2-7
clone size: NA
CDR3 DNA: TGTGCTAGTGGTTTATCCAACTCCTACGAGCAGTACTTC
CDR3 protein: CASGLSNSYEQYF

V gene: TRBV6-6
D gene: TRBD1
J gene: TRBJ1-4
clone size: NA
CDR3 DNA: TGTGCCAGCCACAGGGGAGGAGCGTGGGAAAAACTGTTTTTT
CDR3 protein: CASHRGGAWEKLFF

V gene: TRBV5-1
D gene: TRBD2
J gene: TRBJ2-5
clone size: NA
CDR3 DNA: TGCGCCAGCAGCCTTAGCGGGAGTGTCCAAGAGACCCAGTACTTC
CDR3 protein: CASSLSGSVQETQYF

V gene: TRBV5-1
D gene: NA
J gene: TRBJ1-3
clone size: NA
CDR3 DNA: TGCGCCAGCCAGGGATCTGGAAACACCATATATTTT
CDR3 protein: CASQGSGNTIYF

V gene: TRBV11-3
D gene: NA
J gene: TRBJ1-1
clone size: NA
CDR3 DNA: TGTGCCAGCGCTAGGGCAGGGGCCACTGAAGCTTTCTTT
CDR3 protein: CASARAGATEAFF

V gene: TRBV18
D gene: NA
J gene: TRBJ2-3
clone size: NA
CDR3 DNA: TGTGCCAGCTCAGGCGGTGGTGGCACAGATACGCAGTATTTT
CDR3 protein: CASSGGGGTDTQYF